This T cell receptor beta chain came from a study of shared clonotypes between healthy human individuals. Donors comprised only Caucasian adults living in Nashville, Tennessee. Splitting of CD4+ cells produced CD45RA+ naive and CD45RA-negative memory subsets. Some clones are missing from TCRdb's copy, which holds only in-frame ones; the method was immunoSEQ multiplex PCR. The table has a few million clones, approximately 93% seen once; the top ten hold 0.39%. For this clone: The antigen remains unidentified.

J gave up 1 base and V 10 bases, and 8 bases lay outside the gene matches. Germline V gene sequence: CDR1 MDHEN, CDR2 SYDVKM. The CDR3 runs 15 residues. Overall study results and limits: The represented genetic and exposure-history diversity was limited by the small number of donors.

This clonotype originated in a man aged 18 to 35 in good health. Some clones in this sample may be carry-over from other donors' samples. The J gene is TRBJ2-2, the V gene TRBV28; 8 bases are shared with TRBD2. Sequenced input: naive CD4+ T cells from PBMCs. Regarding subset: CD45RA+ positively selected. CDR3 bases: TGTGCCACCGGGACTAGTCCCGGGAACACCGGGGAGCTGTTTTTT. It specifies CATGTSPGNTGELFF.